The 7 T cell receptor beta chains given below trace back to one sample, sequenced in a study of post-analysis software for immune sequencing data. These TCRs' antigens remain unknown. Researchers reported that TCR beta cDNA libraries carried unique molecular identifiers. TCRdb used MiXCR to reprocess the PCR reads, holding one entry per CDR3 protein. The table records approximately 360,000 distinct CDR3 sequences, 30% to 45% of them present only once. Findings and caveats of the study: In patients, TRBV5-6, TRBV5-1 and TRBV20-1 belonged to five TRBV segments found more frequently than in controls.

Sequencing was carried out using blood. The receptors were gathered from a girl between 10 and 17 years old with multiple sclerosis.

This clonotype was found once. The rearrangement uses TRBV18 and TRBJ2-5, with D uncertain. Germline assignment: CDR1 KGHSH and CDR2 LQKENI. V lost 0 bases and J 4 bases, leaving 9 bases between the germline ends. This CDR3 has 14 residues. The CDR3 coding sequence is TGTGCCAGCTCACCACCGACGTTAGCAGAGACCCAGTACTTC. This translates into CASSPPTLAETQYF.

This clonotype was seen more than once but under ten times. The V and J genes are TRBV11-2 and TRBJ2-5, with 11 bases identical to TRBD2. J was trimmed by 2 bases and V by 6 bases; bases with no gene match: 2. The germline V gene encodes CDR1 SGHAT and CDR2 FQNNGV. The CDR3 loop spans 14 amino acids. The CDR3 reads CASRTSGAQETQYF. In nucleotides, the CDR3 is TGTGCCAGCAGGACTAGCGGGGCACAAGAGACCCAGTACTTC.

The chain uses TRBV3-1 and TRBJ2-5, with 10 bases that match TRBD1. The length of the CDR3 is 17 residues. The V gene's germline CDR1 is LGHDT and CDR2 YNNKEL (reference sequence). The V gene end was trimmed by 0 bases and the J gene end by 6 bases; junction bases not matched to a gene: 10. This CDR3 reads CASSQDHRTGGGQTQYF. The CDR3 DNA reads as TGTGCCAGCAGCCAAGATCATAGGACAGGGGGGGGACAGACCCAGTACTTC.

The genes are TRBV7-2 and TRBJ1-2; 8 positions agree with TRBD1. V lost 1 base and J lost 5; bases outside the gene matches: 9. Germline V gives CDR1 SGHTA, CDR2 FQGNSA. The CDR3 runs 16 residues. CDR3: CASSLEPGQVTYGYTF. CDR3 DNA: TGTGCCAGCAGCTTAGAGCCGGGACAGGTTACTTATGGCTACACCTTC.

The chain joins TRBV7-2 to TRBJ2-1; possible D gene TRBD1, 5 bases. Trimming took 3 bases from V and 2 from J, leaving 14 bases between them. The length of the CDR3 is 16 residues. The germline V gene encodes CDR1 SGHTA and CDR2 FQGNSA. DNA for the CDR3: TGTGCCAGCAGCTTTCAGGGTTGGGGCACCTACAATGAGCAGTTCTTC. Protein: CASSFQGWGTYNEQFF.

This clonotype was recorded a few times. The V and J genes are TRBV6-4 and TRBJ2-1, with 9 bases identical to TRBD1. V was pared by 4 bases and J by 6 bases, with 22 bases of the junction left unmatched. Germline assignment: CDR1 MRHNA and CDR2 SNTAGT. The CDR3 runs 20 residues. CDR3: CASSARYSKVVQGAFNEQFF. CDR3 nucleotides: TGTGCCAGCAGTGCGCGTTACTCGAAGGTTGTACAGGGGGCGTTCAATGAGCAGTTCTTC.

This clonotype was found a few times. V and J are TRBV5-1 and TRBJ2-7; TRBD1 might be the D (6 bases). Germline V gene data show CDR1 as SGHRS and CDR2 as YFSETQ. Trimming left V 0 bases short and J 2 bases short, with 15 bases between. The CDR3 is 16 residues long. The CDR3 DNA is TGCGCCAGCAGCTTGGCGACAGGATCCTCGGCCTACGAGCAGTACTTC. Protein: CASSLATGSSAYEQYF.